The 28 T cell receptor beta chains given below trace back to one sample, sequenced in a study of T cell responses to AZD1222 COVID-19 vaccine. TCRdb's copy holds only in-frame clones and misses some; the assay was immunoSEQ multiplex PCR. The sample shows about 130,000 clones, roughly 84% of them seen only once. This specimen consisted of peripheral blood, obtained on day 0 of AZD1222 vaccination. The origin of the receptors is an adult in good health.

This chain joins TRBV5-5 and TRBJ1-4; D gene ambiguous. With 2 bases removed from V and 1 base from J, the gap between germline ends came to 24 bases. The CDR3 consists of 20 residues. Germline CDR1 is SGHKS and CDR2 is YYEKEE (reference sequence). The CDR3 reads CASSFRLSPGGSVTNEKLFF. CDR3 DNA: TGTGCCAGCAGCTTTCGGCTGTCGCCCGGAGGATCAGTAACTAATGAAAAACTGTTTTTT. The full variable domain, in which reference TRBV5-5 and TRBJ1-4 provide the parts outside the CDR3, is DAGVTQSPTHLIKTRGQQVTLRCSPISGHKSVSWYQQVLGQGPQFIFQYYEKEERGRGNFPDRFSARQFPNYSSELNVNALLLGDSALYLCASSFRLSPGGSVTNEKLFFGSGTQLSVL.

The chain links TRBV19 to TRBJ2-2; D may correspond to TRBD1 or TRBD2 (5 bases each). Germline V CDR1 and CDR2: LNHDA, SQIVND (reference sequence). The CDR3 has 16 amino acids. Trimming took 10 bases from V and 2 from J, leaving 20 bases between them. CDR3 residues: CATGGTWNFNTGELFF. The CDR3 DNA follows: TGTGCCACTGGTGGGACCTGGAACTTTAACACCGGGGAGCTGTTTTTT.

The genes are TRBV3-1 (or the pseudogene TRBV3-2) and TRBJ2-1; no definite D call. Trimming removed 1 base from V and 6 bases from J, with 7 bases in between. This CDR3 region has 13 residues. CDR1 is LGHDT and CDR2 is YNNKEL in the germline V gene (reference sequence). DNA for the CDR3: TGTGCCAGCAGCCAAGGTTGGGGCAATGAGCAGTTCTTC. Amino acid sequence: CASSQGWGNEQFF.

J is TRBJ1-1 and V is TRBV29-1; maybe TRBD1 (5 bases). Germline CDR1 is SQVTM and CDR2 is ANQGSEA. The CDR3 has 13 amino acids. Trimming took off 2 bases at V and 2 bases at J, with 9 bases between the two ends. The CDR3: CSVEIGVNTEAFF. Here the CDR3 DNA reads TGCAGCGTTGAAATAGGGGTTAACACTGAAGCTTTCTTT.

This chain links TRBV5-4 with TRBJ2-5; TRBD2 matches at 15 bases. The germline V gene encodes CDR1 SGHNT and CDR2 YYREEE (reference sequence). This CDR3 contains 16 residues. V lost 3 bases and J lost 3; bases outside the gene matches: 3. CDR3 bases: TGTGCCAGCAGCTGGACTAGCGGGGGGGCAAAAGAGACCCAGTACTTC. Protein sequence: CASSWTSGGAKETQYF.

This chain uses TRBV5-1 with TRBJ2-1; the match to TRBD1 covers 10 bases. The CDR3 has 16 residues. The V gene's germline CDR1 is SGHRS and CDR2 YFSETQ. V trimming: 4 bases; J trimming: 8 bases; junction bases outside the gene matches: 12. DNA of the CDR3: TGCGCCAGCAGCCTACTCGCTGGACAGGGGGTGTATGAGCAGTTCTTC. It specifies CASSLLAGQGVYEQFF.

This clone was observed a single time. V and J are TRBV6-1 and TRBJ2-7, with TRBD1 matching over 7 bases. There are 16 residues in the CDR3. The germline gives CDR1 MNHNS, CDR2 SASEGT. Trimming at V came to 3 bases and at J to 0 bases, leaving 8 bases not matched to a gene. In DNA, the CDR3 is TGTGCCAGCAGTGATTACCCGGGACAGTTCTCCTACGAGCAGTACTTC. Protein: CASSDYPGQFSYEQYF.

The chain is built from TRBV15 and TRBJ1-2, with a tentative D call TRBD1 (5 bases). The germline gives CDR1 LNHNV, CDR2 YYDKDF (reference sequence). V was clipped by 3 bases and J by 8 bases, with 10 bases between them. The CDR3 runs to 12 residues. CDR3 DNA sequence: TGTGCCACCAGCAGTGGGTGGGGGGGCTACACCTTC. Protein product: CATSSGWGGYTF.

The V gene is TRBV5-1, the J gene TRBJ1-1, with no clear D. The V gene's germline CDR1 is SGHRS and CDR2 YFSETQ. The CDR3 has 15 residues. V lost 0 bases to trimming and J lost 6 bases, with 15 bases between them. CDR3: CASSLDGTSLAEAFF. The CDR3, as DNA: TGCGCCAGCAGCTTGGACGGCACCTCGTTGGCTGAAGCTTTCTTT.

This sequence joins TRBV5-6 and TRBJ1-4, with unresolved D. CDR1 is SGHDT, CDR2 YYEEEE, per germline. The length of the CDR3 is 18 residues. V was cut by 4 bases and J by 4 bases, with 23 bases left in between. In DNA form, the CDR3 reads TGTGCCAGCAGCCCTTCGGCATCGAGGGAACCTCTTAATGAAAAACTGTTTTTT. It codes for CASSPSASREPLNEKLFF. The entire variable domain, with the rest obtained from reference TRBV5-6 and TRBJ1-4, is as follows: DAGVTQSPTHLIKTRGQQVTLRCSPKSGHDTVSWYQQALGQGPQFIFQYYEEEERQRGNFPDRFSGHQFPNYSSELNVNALLLGDSALYLCASSPSASREPLNEKLFFGSGTQLSVL.

The chain uses TRBV15 and TRBJ2-5; D remains unclear. Germline V gives CDR1 LNHNV, CDR2 YYDKDF (reference sequence). Trimming took 0 bases from V and 5 from J, leaving 13 bases between them. The CDR3 loop spans 15 amino acids. This CDR3 is CATSRDLVGKETQYF. Written as DNA, the CDR3 is TGTGCCACCAGCAGAGATCTGGTGGGGAAGGAGACCCAGTACTTC.

The genes are TRBV7-2 and TRBJ1-6; D perhaps matches TRBD1 (6 bases). Germline CDR1 is SGHTA and CDR2 is FQGNSA. Trimming removed 1 base from V and 5 bases from J, with 12 bases in between. The CDR3 is 16 residues long. The CDR3 nucleotides read TGTGCCAGCAGCTTAGAGGGGGGGGCTAATAATTCACCCCTCCACTTT. The encoded protein is CASSLEGGANNSPLHF.

The CDR3 DNA sequence: TGTGCCAGCAGTGAATTCTGGTCAGTTGAAGCTTTCTTT. Translating gives CASSEFWSVEAFF. This chain links TRBV25-1 with TRBJ1-1; D is unclear. This CDR3 has 13 residues. From germline, CDR1 is MGHDK and CDR2 SYGVNS. Trimming shortened V by 1 base and J by 7 bases, and 10 bases separated the two germline ends.

J is TRBJ2-5 and V is TRBV28; a weak D match, TRBD1 (5 bases). Trimming took 7 bases from V and 3 from J, leaving 18 bases between them. This CDR3 contains 15 residues. Germline-derived CDR1 and CDR2 are MDHEN and SYDVKM. CDR3 amino acids: CASINKKGNEETQYF. CDR3 sequence (DNA): TGTGCCAGCATCAACAAAAAGGGGAATGAAGAGACCCAGTACTTC.

This chain joins TRBV7-6 and TRBJ1-4; D remains unclear. CDR1 SGHVS and CDR2 FNYEAQ come from the germline V gene. Trimming pared 0 bases from V and 8 bases from J, leaving 13 bases between. The CDR3 is 15 residues long. The CDR3 DNA is TGTGCCAGCAGCTTAGCGGGTGCGGCGAAAGAAAAACTGTTTTTT. This translates into CASSLAGAAKEKLFF.

Concerning this clone itself: In the same sample, other DNA sequences code for this CDR3. The chain joins TRBV10-1 to TRBJ1-1; D gene ambiguous. There are 13 residues in the CDR3. CDR1 and CDR2 (germline): WNHNN, SYGVQD (reference sequence). V was trimmed by 6 bases and J by 3 bases, leaving 11 bases between them. The CDR3 protein is CASSLRGDTEAFF. The CDR3 DNA follows: TGCGCCAGCAGCCTCCGCGGGGACACTGAAGCTTTCTTT.

This sequence joins TRBV28 and TRBJ1-1; no firm D call. The germline gives CDR1 MDHEN, CDR2 SYDVKM. V lost 0 bases to trimming and J lost 8 bases, with 16 bases between them. This CDR3 spans 15 amino acids. DNA for the CDR3: TGTGCCAGCAGTTTATGGACGGCTGGTACGGGGGAAGCTTTCTTT. Protein product: CASSLWTAGTGEAFF.

The V call is TRBV5-1, the J call TRBJ2-3; TRBD2 matches 9 bases. V shed 4 bases, J shed 2 bases, and the junction held 17 bases outside the gene matches. The CDR3 is made up of 19 amino acids. Germline V gene lookup returns CDR1 SGHRS and CDR2 YFSETQ. CDR3 in amino acids: CASSPPGGGGDPDTDTQYF. The CDR3 coding sequence is TGCGCCAGCAGCCCGCCGGGAGGCGGGGGGGATCCCGACACAGATACGCAGTATTTT.

The chain recombines TRBV11-3 with TRBJ2-3, with TRBD2 as a possible D gene (5 bases). The V gene's germline CDR1 is SGHNT and CDR2 YENEEA. The V and J ends lost 0 bases and 0 bases respectively, with 13 bases between them. The CDR3 totals 17 residues. Here the CDR3 DNA reads TGTGCCAGCAGCTTAGATTCTCGGGGAAGGAGCACAGATACGCAGTATTTT. The encoded protein is CASSLDSRGRSTDTQYF.

The V gene is TRBV7-8, the J gene TRBJ2-5; 9 bases match TRBD1. Per germline, CDR1 SGHVS and CDR2 FQNEAQ. Trimming at V came to 3 bases and at J to 4 bases, leaving 6 bases not matched to a gene. CDR3 length equals 15 residues. CDR3 loop: CASSFDRGWSETQYF. As DNA, the CDR3 is TGTGCCAGCAGCTTTGACAGGGGGTGGTCAGAGACCCAGTACTTC. The full variable domain, its missing parts supplied by reference TRBV7-8 and TRBJ2-5, is GAGVSQSPRYKVAKRGQDVALRCDPISGHVSLFWYQQALGQGPEFLTYFQNEAQLDKSGLPSDRFFAERPEGSVSTLKIQRTQQEDSAVYLCASSFDRGWSETQYFGPGTRLLVL.

The V and J genes are TRBV19 and TRBJ1-2, with TRBD1 matching over 8 bases. V lost 10 bases to trimming and J lost 4 bases; unmatched junction nucleotides: 17. Germline loops: CDR1 LNHDA, CDR2 SQIVND (reference sequence). This CDR3 has 16 amino acids. The DNA for the CDR3 is TGTGCCACCCACCAGGCCAGGGGGCAGGAAGGCTATGGCTACACCTTC. Amino acid sequence: CATHQARGQEGYGYTF.

The gene calls are TRBV5-1 and TRBJ1-1, with 8 bases lining up with TRBD1. The CDR3 length is 15 residues. J was trimmed by 3 bases and V by 3 bases; bases with no gene match: 7. Germline V gene lookup returns CDR1 SGHRS and CDR2 YFSETQ. Here the CDR3 DNA reads TGCGCCAGCAGCTCGACAGGGGCGGCGGACACTGAAGCTTTCTTT. This sequence encodes CASSSTGAADTEAFF.

The chain is built from TRBV6-5 and TRBJ1-5; 8 positions agree with TRBD1. The ends lost 6 bases at V and 3 bases at J; junction bases unmatched: 7. The V gene's germline CDR1 is MNHEY and CDR2 SVGAGI. The CDR3 spans 15 residues. The CDR3 coding sequence is TGTGCCAGCAGCACCGGGACAGGCATCAATCAGCCCCAGCATTTT. Protein product: CASSTGTGINQPQHF.

V gene TRBV9 combines with J gene TRBJ2-3, with TRBD2 matching over 7 bases. Germline V gene lookup returns CDR1 SGDLS and CDR2 YYNGEE. Trimming took 0 bases from V and 2 from J; bases not matched to a gene: 9. There are 17 residues in the CDR3. The CDR3, as DNA: TGTGCCAGCAGCGTAGCGGGCAGCGGGGACTACACAGATACGCAGTATTTT. Amino acid sequence: CASSVAGSGDYTDTQYF. Looking up the rest from reference TRBV9 and TRBJ2-3 gives the full variable domain: DSGVTQTPKHLITATGQRVTLRCSPRSGDLSVYWYQQSLDQGLQFLIQYYNGEERAKGNILERFSAQQFPDLHSELNLSSLELGDSALYFCASSVAGSGDYTDTQYFGPGTRLTVL.

V is TRBV10-1 and J is TRBJ2-1, with D perhaps TRBD1 (5 bases). Trimming shortened V by 2 bases and J by 0 bases, and 14 bases separated the two germline ends. Germline CDR1 is WNHNN and CDR2 is SYGVQD (reference sequence). CDR3 size: 17 residues. CDR3 DNA: TGCGCCAGCAGTGAGGTTAGGGGTTTGGGCTCCTACAATGAGCAGTTCTTC. Translated, it gives CASSEVRGLGSYNEQFF.

The chain couples TRBV19 to TRBJ1-4; D unclear. CDR3 length: 16 residues. Between the trimmed V and J ends, which lost 0 bases and 8 bases, there was a span of 16 bases. Germline lookup yields CDR1 LNHDA and CDR2 SQIVND (reference sequence). This chain's CDR3 is CASSIERAADREKLFF. The CDR3 DNA is TGTGCCAGTAGTATAGAGAGGGCGGCTGACCGAGAAAAACTGTTTTTT.

The CDR3 coding sequence is TGTGCCAGCAGCCCCCTTAACTTGACGAATAAAAACTACGAGCAGTACTTC. Its translation is CASSPLNLTNKNYEQYF. The chain is built from TRBV5-6 and TRBJ2-7; D not resolved. Trimming removed 4 bases at V and 3 bases at J, with 23 bases between. Germline CDR1 and CDR2: SGHDT and YYEEEE. The CDR3 covers 17 residues.

This clone was counted once. V usage is TRBV14 and J usage is TRBJ1-1; D is uncertain. The length of the CDR3 is 14 residues. V lost 3 bases, J lost 1 base, and 9 bases lay in between. Germline V CDR1 and CDR2: SGHDN, FVKESK. This CDR3 reads CASSHHVQNTEAFF. The CDR3 DNA reads TGTGCCAGCAGCCACCACGTCCAGAACACTGAAGCTTTCTTT.